Listed here is a single T cell receptor (beta chain). Germline V CDR1 and CDR2: ENHRY, SYGVKD. The CDR3 runs to 16 residues. Trimming at V came to 7 bases and at J to 1 base, leaving 3 bases not matched to a gene. This sample was taken from a study of blood T cell repertoires in COVID-19. Study information: Donors in the United States, Italy and Spain gave samples during acute or convalescent COVID-19. T cells, B-cell-depleted T cells, or PBMCs supplied cDNA or gDNA.

In the authors' workflow: Reference gene primer amplification gave nucleated cell count estimates. Using immunoSEQ multiplex PCR, the repertoire was profiled, and TCRdb retains in-frame clones only, with some absent. Clone size and the V and J calls come from that table; the DNA yielded D and trimming. The sample comprises some 150,000 clones, around 90% of which are singletons, and approximately 4.1% rests with the top ten. The receptor comes from a woman in her fifties or sixties with active or convalescent COVID-19. The chain combines TRBV10-3 with TRBJ2-2, with 13 nucleotides matching TRBD2. The sequencing input was peripheral blood. The CDR3 DNA reads TGTGCCATCATGAGGACTAGCGGGGGGAACACCGGGGAGCTGTTTTTT. Translating gives CAIMRTSGGNTGELFF.